These 25 T cell receptor beta chains came from one sample sequenced in a study of T cells of healthy individuals. MiXCR, run by TCRdb on the 5' RACE reads, gives a single entry per CDR3 protein. Here the sample spans 85,000 to 100,000 distinct CDR3 sequences, around 17% being singletons. Receptors were obtained from a human donor in good health.

The chain is built from TRBV6-2 or TRBV6-3 and TRBJ1-5; a possible D gene is TRBD1 (5 bases). V was pared by 5 bases and J by 7 bases, with 12 bases between. CDR3 length equals 13 residues. CDR1 is MNHEY, CDR2 SVGEGT, per germline. The CDR3, as DNA: TGTGCCAGCAGTCCAGAAGGGGTACAGCCCCAGCATTTT. Residues: CASSPEGVQPQHF.

This clonotype came up many times. The V and J genes are TRBV5-1 and TRBJ1-6; 7 bases align to TRBD1. V was clipped by 0 bases and J by 7 bases; unmatched bases: 4. This CDR3 is built from 15 residues. Germline V lookup: CDR1 SGHRS, CDR2 YFSETQ. The CDR3 region is CASSLDRGRNSPLHF. The CDR3 nucleotides read TGCGCCAGCAGCTTGGACAGGGGAAGGAATTCACCCCTCCACTTT.

The CDR3 nucleotides are TGTGCCAGCAGCTTAGTTATAGGAGGGGACACTGAAGCTTTCTTT. Residues: CASSLVIGGDTEAFF. The rearrangement joins TRBV7-9 to TRBJ1-1; TRBD1 is a possible D gene (5 bases). V lost 1 base to trimming and J lost 3 bases, with 12 bases between them. The CDR3 consists of 15 residues. Germline CDR1 reads SEHNR; CDR2 reads FQNEAQ (reference sequence).

This clonotype showed up many times. The chain is built from TRBV7-9 and TRBJ1-2, with D possibly TRBD1 on 6 matching bases. V lost 4 bases and J 8 bases, leaving 11 bases between the germline ends. This CDR3 has 12 residues. Germline V gene sequence: CDR1 SEHNR, CDR2 FQNEAQ (reference sequence). CDR3 DNA: TGTGCCAGCAGCTCGGGACAAATCGGCTACACCTTC. Its protein product is CASSSGQIGYTF. The full variable domain, its missing parts supplied by reference TRBV7-9 and TRBJ1-2, is DTGVSQNPRHKITKRGQNVTFRCDPISEHNRLYWYRQTLGQGPEFLTYFQNEAQLEKSRLLSDRFSAERPKGSFSTLEIQRTEQGDSAMYLCASSSGQIGYTFGSGTRLTVV.

This clonotype was seen only a few times. The chain recombines TRBV25-1 with TRBJ1-1; no clear D gene. The germline gives CDR1 MGHDK, CDR2 SYGVNS. V lost 5 bases and J lost 1, with 14 bases in between. The CDR3 loop spans 15 amino acids. The CDR3 nucleotides read TGTGCCAGCAGTAGTCTCGGGTCCGGGAACACTGAAGCTTTCTTT. It translates to CASSSLGSGNTEAFF. The whole variable domain, remainder taken from reference TRBV25-1 and TRBJ1-1, is EADIYQTPRYLVIGTGKKITLECSQTMGHDKMYWYQQDPGMELHLIHYSYGVNSTEKGDLSSESTVSRIRTEHFPLTLESARPSHTSQYLCASSSLGSGNTEAFFGQGTRLTVV.

The chain employs TRBV29-1 and TRBJ2-4, with 7 bases lining up with TRBD1. V lost 7 bases, J lost 6 bases, and 12 bases stayed unmatched. Germline assignment: CDR1 SQVTM and CDR2 ANQGSEA. The CDR3 spans 14 residues. CDR3 sequence reads: CSAREGADRNIQYF. The CDR3 nucleotides read TGCAGCGCCCGAGAGGGGGCCGACAGAAACATTCAGTACTTC.

The table lists this clonotype with many counts. The chain has TRBV11-2 and TRBJ1-5; D ambiguous. V lost 5 bases and J lost 4, with 6 bases in between. CDR3 length: 12 residues. Germline-derived CDR1 and CDR2 are SGHAT and FQNNGV. CDR3 bases: TGTGCCAGCAGCCTGGGTAATCAGCCCCAGCATTTT. This gives the protein CASSLGNQPQHF.

This clonotype was found a few times. This sequence joins TRBV4-1 and TRBJ1-4; TRBD1 is a possible D gene (5 bases). This CDR3 spans 13 amino acids. The V gene lost 3 bases and the J gene lost 6 bases, with 8 bases spanning the gap. The germline gives CDR1 MGHRA, CDR2 YSYEKL. The CDR3 DNA sequence: TGCGCCAGCAGCCACGTGGGGGATGAAAAACTGTTTTTT. Its protein is CASSHVGDEKLFF.

This clonotype occurred many times. The rearrangement links TRBV3-1 to TRBJ2-6; D ambiguous. The length of the CDR3 is 13 residues. V was cut by 7 bases and J by 0 bases, with 4 bases left in between. CDR1 and CDR2 from the germline V gene are LGHDT and YNNKEL (reference sequence). In nucleotides, the CDR3 is TGTGCCAGCACCTTCTCTGGGGCCAACGTCCTGACTTTC. Translating it yields CASTFSGANVLTF.

This chain joins TRBV2 and TRBJ2-5; maybe TRBD1 (5 bases). V gave up 4 bases and J gave up 0 bases, with 9 bases separating them. This CDR3 has 14 residues. Per germline, CDR1 SNHLY and CDR2 FYNNEI. This CDR3 reads CASSVTGNQETQYF. In nucleotides, the CDR3 is TGTGCCAGCAGTGTAACAGGCAACCAAGAGACCCAGTACTTC.

V and J are TRBV6-5 and TRBJ2-7; unclear D gene. Germline CDR1 MNHEY, CDR2 SVGAGI. Trimming stripped 6 bases from V and 4 bases from J, with 13 bases between. This CDR3 has 13 residues. CDR3: CASRPPAAYEQYF. The DNA for the CDR3 is TGTGCCAGCAGACCGCCCGCGGCGTACGAGCAGTACTTC.

The chain recombines TRBV25-1 with TRBJ2-7, with 10 bases matching TRBD2. Germline values: CDR1 MGHDK, CDR2 SYGVNS. J was trimmed by 2 bases and V by 6 bases; bases with no gene match: 7. The CDR3 is 15 residues long. The CDR3 region is CASRPRTSGTYEQYF. CDR3 coding DNA: TGTGCCAGCAGGCCGCGGACTAGCGGTACCTACGAGCAGTACTTC.

V is TRBV28 and J is TRBJ2-6, with D possibly TRBD1 on 6 matching bases. V lost 6 bases, J lost 1 base, and 10 bases lay in between. Germline V gives CDR1 MDHEN, CDR2 SYDVKM. There are 15 residues in the CDR3. CDR3 in DNA: TGTGCCAGCAGCACAGGGCTATCTGGGGCCAACGTCCTGACTTTC. It is translated as CASSTGLSGANVLTF. Full variable domain (outside the CDR3, taken from reference TRBV28 and TRBJ2-6): DVKVTQSSRYLVKRTGEKVFLECVQDMDHENMFWYRQDPGLGLRLIYFSYDVKMKEKGDIPEGYSVSREKKERFSLILESASTNQTSMYLCASSTGLSGANVLTFGAGSRLTVL.

The rearrangement joins TRBV9 to TRBJ1-6; 9 nucleotides agree with TRBD1. V dropped 2 bases and J dropped 7; count of bases not matched to a gene: 7. Germline values: CDR1 SGDLS, CDR2 YYNGEE. The CDR3 has 16 amino acids. The CDR3, as DNA: TGTGCCAGCAGCGTCACTCCGGGACAGGGAAATTCACCCCTCCACTTT. Translated, it gives CASSVTPGQGNSPLHF.

The CDR3 coding sequence is TGTGCCAGCAAAACACAGGGAGGGGCTGAAGCTTTCTTT. Its translation: CASKTQGGAEAFF. The rearrangement links TRBV6-5 to TRBJ1-1, with D possibly being TRBD1 (6 bases). Trimming cost V 7 bases and J 6 bases, with 15 bases left between them. Germline-derived CDR1 and CDR2 are MNHEY and SVGAGI. This CDR3 is built from 13 residues.

This clonotype was seen only a few times. CDR3 nucleotides: TGTGCCAGCAGTTCCTTCAGGGTAACATTCTACAATGAGCAGTTCTTC. Its translation is CASSSFRVTFYNEQFF. The J gene is TRBJ2-1, the V gene TRBV6-5; maybe TRBD1 (5 bases). The CDR3 is 16 amino acids. CDR1 is MNHEY and CDR2 is SVGAGI in the germline V gene. Trimming took 4 bases from V and 3 from J, leaving 16 bases between them.

In nucleotides, the CDR3 is TGCGCCAGCAGTGTCGGACTAGCGGGCTATGAGCAGTTCTTC. It is translated as CASSVGLAGYEQFF. The chain joins TRBV10-2 to TRBJ2-1; TRBD2 aligns across 11 bases. This CDR3 comprises 14 residues. Germline loops: CDR1 WSHSY, CDR2 SAAADI. Trimming removed 4 bases from V and 8 bases from J; junction bases left unmatched: 4.

As regards this clonotype: A much larger clone differs from this one at a single base, so this may be a read error. This chain uses TRBV20-1 with TRBJ2-1; D gene ambiguous. V was trimmed by 7 bases and J by 9 bases, leaving 16 bases between them. Per the germline V gene, CDR1 is DFQATT and CDR2 is SNEGSKA (reference sequence). The CDR3 contains 12 residues. The chain's CDR3 is CSDRSSFREQFF. CDR3 nucleotides: TGCAGTGATAGGAGTAGTTTTCGTGAGCAGTTCTTC.

At least ten counts were recorded for this clonotype. The rearrangement joins TRBV18 to TRBJ2-3, with D unclear. In germline, CDR1 is KGHSH, CDR2 LQKENI. The CDR3 has 12 residues. With 4 bases removed from V and 2 bases from J, the gap between germline ends came to 4 bases. The CDR3 DNA sequence: TGTGCCAGCTCACAGACCACAGATACGCAGTATTTT. Translating it yields CASSQTTDTQYF.

Only a few counts were recorded for this clonotype. The gene calls are TRBV6-2 or TRBV6-3 and TRBJ2-7; tentative D call: TRBD1 (6 bases). Germline V lookup: CDR1 MNHEY, CDR2 SVGEGT. The CDR3 sequence is 12 residues long. Trimming left V 5 bases short and J 7 bases short, with 12 bases between. The CDR3 DNA sequence: TGTGCCAGCAGTGACAGGAATGGGGAGCAGTACTTC. Its protein is CASSDRNGEQYF.

This rearrangement joins TRBV15 to TRBJ2-1; D unresolved. Germline V lookup: CDR1 LNHNV, CDR2 YYDKDF (reference sequence). CDR3 size: 13 residues. V dropped 1 base and J dropped 4 bases, with 5 bases sitting between them. The CDR3 sequence is CATSRVEYNEQFF. In DNA, the CDR3 is TGTGCCACCAGCAGAGTGGAGTACAATGAGCAGTTCTTC.

The DNA for the CDR3 is TGTGCCAGCAGTTACTTGGCCAGGGGGGACACTGAAGCTTTCTTT. Translating it yields CASSYLARGDTEAFF. The V gene is TRBV6-2 or TRBV6-3, the J gene TRBJ1-1; TRBD1 agrees at 7 bases. CDR3 size: 15 residues. J lost 3 bases, V lost 1 base, and 5 bases had no gene match. CDR1 and CDR2 from the germline V gene are MNHEY and SVGEGT.

V and J are TRBV4-2 and TRBJ2-1, with 8 bases that match TRBD2. The CDR3 is made up of 15 amino acids. Trimming removed 4 bases from V and 6 bases from J; junction bases left unmatched: 8. Germline V CDR1 and CDR2: LGHNA, YNFKEQ. The CDR3 sequence is CASSPGLVGSNEQFF. The CDR3 region has the DNA TGTGCCAGCAGCCCGGGACTAGTAGGTTCCAATGAGCAGTTCTTC.

This clonotype has a count of ten or more. In DNA, the CDR3 is TGTGCCAGCAGACCCCAAGCGGGATGGCAAGAGACCCAGTACTTC. Amino acids: CASRPQAGWQETQYF. The chain couples TRBV7-2 to TRBJ2-5; 7 bases map to TRBD2. The CDR3 extends over 15 amino acids. With 6 bases clipped from V and 2 bases from J, the junction kept 9 bases outside the gene matches. CDR1 and CDR2 (germline): SGHTA, FQGNSA.

This clonotype has a handful of counts. The chain uses TRBV4-2 and TRBJ2-7, with a possible D match to TRBD2 (5 bases). Germline CDR1 is LGHNA and CDR2 is YNFKEQ. Trimming stripped 0 bases from V and 4 bases from J, with 10 bases between. The CDR3 spans 14 residues. For the CDR3, the DNA is TGTGCCAGCAGCCAAGATCGGGGTGGGTACGAGCAGTACTTC. This sequence encodes CASSQDRGGYEQYF.